The rows below give T cell receptor beta chains drawn from one sample of a study of blood T cell repertoires in COVID-19. The repertoire was sequenced with immunoSEQ multiplex PCR; TCRdb's copy has only in-frame clones and lacks some. Among fewer than 20,000 clones listed, around nine tenths were seen once. Sequencing was carried out using peripheral blood. These receptors all come from a human donor in a cohort sampled during active COVID-19. Each CDR3 is given with its conserved first and last residue. D genes are given only for firm matches. The size field is filled for only some rows; it gives once, few, many or a size class.

CDR3	DNA	V	size	D	J
CASNGQGNYEQYF	TGTGCCAGCAATGGACAGGGTAACTACGAGCAGTACTTC	TRBV2	few	TRBD1	TRBJ2-7
CASMTGGAPGTQYF	TGCGCCAGCATGACTGGGGGGGCGCCCGGTACGCAGTATTTT	TRBV5-1	NA	NA	TRBJ2-3
CASSELGPGQATTEAFF	TGCGCCAGCAGTGAATTGGGACCGGGACAGGCCACCACTGAAGCTTTCTTT	TRBV10-1	NA	TRBD1	TRBJ1-1
CASSKEVFVRDSCTGELFF	TGTGCCAGCAGCAAAGAGGTTTTCGTCCGGGACAGCTGCACCGGGGAGCTGTTTTTT	TRBV21-1	NA	NA	TRBJ2-2
CASSLAEQGGGKETQYF	TGCGCCAGCAGCTTGGCCGAACAGGGCGGGGGAAAAGAGACCCAGTACTTC	TRBV5-1	NA	NA	TRBJ2-5
CASSQGDRGKTQYF	TGTGCCAGCAGCCAAGGGGACAGGGGGAAGACCCAGTACTTC	TRBV3-1/TRBV3-2	NA	TRBD1	TRBJ2-5
CASSSPGKRETQYF	TGTGCCAGCAGTTCCCCCGGGAAAAGGGAGACCCAGTACTTC	TRBV28	NA	NA	TRBJ2-5
CASSIGGQAGGYEQYF	TGTGCCAGTAGTATAGGGGGACAGGCCGGCGGGTACGAGCAGTACTTC	TRBV19	NA	TRBD1	TRBJ2-7
CASSYWGQGAGEQYF	TGTGCCAGCAGTTACTGGGGACAGGGGGCGGGTGAGCAGTACTTC	TRBV6-5	NA	TRBD1	TRBJ2-7
CASSLTGGTEAFF	TGTGCCAGCAGCTTAACGGGCGGGACTGAAGCTTTCTTT	TRBV7-3	medium-sized	NA	TRBJ1-1
CASSLDVQGANVLTF	TGCGCCAGCAGCTTGGACGTCCAGGGGGCCAACGTCCTGACTTTC	TRBV5-1	NA	NA	TRBJ2-6
CASSLAGITEAFF	TGCGCCAGCAGCTTGGCAGGTATCACTGAAGCTTTCTTT	TRBV5-1	NA	NA	TRBJ1-1
CASSYSFRTGQKKETQYF	TGTGCCAGCAGTTACTCGTTTCGAACGGGACAGAAAAAAGAGACCCAGTACTTC	TRBV6-2/TRBV6-3	NA	TRBD1	TRBJ2-5
CASSSGGADTQYF	TGTGCCAGCAGTTCCGGGGGGGCAGATACGCAGTATTTT	TRBV6-6	NA	TRBD2	TRBJ2-3
CASSSRGAGGQETQYF	TGTGCCAGCAGCTCCCGAGGAGCGGGGGGTCAAGAGACCCAGTACTTC	TRBV7-2	NA	TRBD2	TRBJ2-5
CASSFGAGGNSHYEQYF	TGTGCCAGCAGCTTTGGGGCAGGGGGTAATTCTCACTACGAGCAGTACTTC	TRBV7-7	once	TRBD1	TRBJ2-7
CSAWGQGMNTEAFF	TGCAGCGCCTGGGGACAGGGAATGAACACTGAAGCTTTCTTT	TRBV29-1	NA	TRBD1	TRBJ1-1
CASSLGPGQGRSGELFF	TGTGCCAGCAGCCTAGGGCCGGGACAGGGGAGATCCGGGGAGCTGTTTTTT	TRBV7-9	once	TRBD1	TRBJ2-2
CASSLERGFYGYTF	TGTGCCAGCAGCTTAGAGAGGGGGTTCTATGGCTACACCTTC	TRBV7-2	NA	NA	TRBJ1-2
CASSEAKMGGYGYTF	TGTGCCAGCAGTGAAGCCAAAATGGGAGGCTATGGCTACACCTTC	TRBV2	NA	NA	TRBJ1-2
CASSPSAGLDTEAFF	TGTGCCAGCTCACCGTCCGCGGGGTTGGACACTGAAGCTTTCTTT	TRBV18	NA	NA	TRBJ1-1
CAISPRGVDQPQHF	TGTGCCATCAGTCCCCGGGGGGTCGATCAGCCCCAGCATTTT	TRBV10-3	NA	NA	TRBJ1-5
CATSRDRVASREQFF	TGTGCCACCAGCAGGGACAGGGTCGCTAGTCGGGAGCAGTTCTTC	TRBV15	NA	TRBD1	TRBJ2-1
CASKGQGSQPQHF	TGTGCCAGTAAAGGACAGGGCAGTCAGCCCCAGCATTTT	TRBV19	NA	TRBD1	TRBJ1-5
CSAPRRGGGNEQFF	TGCAGCGCCCCGCGGCGGGGCGGGGGGAATGAGCAGTTCTTC	TRBV29-1	NA	TRBD2	TRBJ2-1
CASSGGVDEETQYF	TGTGCCAGCAGCGGGGGAGTAGATGAAGAGACCCAGTACTTC	TRBV9	NA	NA	TRBJ2-5
CASSLLAPSYNEQFF	TGTGCCAGCAGCCTGCTAGCCCCCTCCTACAATGAGCAGTTCTTC	TRBV9	NA	NA	TRBJ2-1
CASSFAGEGNEQFF	TGTGCCAGCAGCTTTGCAGGGGAGGGCAATGAGCAGTTCTTC	TRBV7-2	few	NA	TRBJ2-1